The T cell receptor beta chain under discussion was sequenced for a study of cytomegalovirus exposure and HLA in healthy donors. As for the study in general: In a previous analysis, 100 million to 140 million unique TCR beta sequences were found from 150 million to 200 million T cells.

It was healthy bone marrow donors who served as donors. Study observations and caveats: The authors later found most CMV-associated TCR beta chains appeared HLA-restricted.

Note on this clone: The antigen remains unidentified.

60 Vbeta and 13 Jbeta primers were used in PCR. The method was immunoSEQ multiplex PCR; TCRdb's version includes in-frame clones alone and lacks a portion of them. The repertoire includes about 130,000 clones, around 83% of them detected once, and 1% to 1.5% sits in the top ten. CDR3 size: 16 residues. The V and J ends lost 2 bases and 4 bases respectively, with 17 bases between them. Per the germline V gene, CDR1 is SEHNR and CDR2 is FQNEAQ (reference sequence). This sequence originates from a girl aged 2-10 years in good health and CMV-seronegative. Sequenced: PBMCs. The V gene is TRBV7-9, the J gene TRBJ1-1; unclear D gene. CDR3 nucleotide sequence: TGTGCCAGCAGCTTATTGGACCGGGAGGGAGGCACTGAAGCTTTCTTT. This sequence encodes CASSLLDREGGTEAFF.